This is a list of T cell receptor beta chains from one sample in a study of shared clonotypes between healthy human individuals. Sequenced by immunoSEQ multiplex PCR; TCRdb stores in-frame clones only, minus some. This sample has millions of clones, with 95% found just once. The sample comprised naive CD4+ T cells sorted from blood. These receptors were collected from a man aged 18 to 35 in good health. CDR3s include the opening cysteine and the closing phenylalanine or tryptophan. A D gene is named only where the DNA matches it firmly.

V gene,J gene,D gene,CDR3 protein
TRBV10-3,TRBJ1-2,TRBD1,CATMDRVDGYTF
TRBV19,TRBJ2-5,TRBD1,CASRLSQGQETQYF
TRBV5-1,TRBJ2-1,.,CASSLEDAGDEQFF
TRBV4-1,TRBJ2-1,.,CASSQRQGLYNEQFF
TRBV27,TRBJ1-2,TRBD1,CASSLVQGGYGYTF
TRBV18,TRBJ1-2,.,CASSGEDYGYTF
TRBV6-6,TRBJ1-4,.,CASRLGQMGTNEKLFF
TRBV7-9,TRBJ1-5,.,CASSLAGDSNQPQHF
TRBV6-1,TRBJ2-7,.,CASSDGQGYSYEQYF
TRBV30,TRBJ1-5,.,CAWSRRQGGTQPQHF
TRBV19,TRBJ1-1,.,CASTLSWGFTEAFF
TRBV2,TRBJ2-5,TRBD2,CASSEGLAGLLWTQYF
TRBV5-4,TRBJ1-1,TRBD1,CASSLAWTGASNTEAFF
TRBV6-6,TRBJ2-2,.,CASSFGRTDTGELFF
TRBV6-1,TRBJ2-7,.,CASHHSTKLVSEQYF
TRBV5-1,TRBJ1-1,TRBD1,CASSKDHPGQGITEAFF
TRBV7-2,TRBJ2-5,TRBD2,CASRNVAGVETQYF
TRBV7-2,TRBJ2-7,TRBD1,CASSLAPGQRNYEQYF
TRBV28,TRBJ2-7,.,CASSPGQRSYEQYF
TRBV6-5,TRBJ2-7,.,CASSLGGVRYAYEQYF
TRBV30,TRBJ1-1,.,CAWSPGVRTEAFF
TRBV4-1,TRBJ1-5,TRBD1,CASSQDQGQGVLGTQHF
TRBV6-1,TRBJ2-2,TRBD2,CASSEPGLAPGELFF
TRBV11-2,TRBJ1-3,.,CASSFSGNTIYF
TRBV6-6,TRBJ1-3,.,CASSYDDISGNTIYF
TRBV19,TRBJ1-2,.,CASTDRLYGYTF
TRBV19,TRBJ2-1,.,CASSGGESSYNEQFF
TRBV10-1,TRBJ2-3,.,CASSEFGVGLRTDTQYF
TRBV19,TRBJ1-5,.,CASSMRNRINQPQHF
TRBV30,TRBJ1-6,TRBD1,CAWRDRADSPLHF
TRBV7-9,TRBJ2-7,.,CASSGRQVSTYEQYF
TRBV7-9,TRBJ1-1,.,CASSLGQPNTEAFF
TRBV18,TRBJ2-7,.,CASSPGREQYF
TRBV5-4,TRBJ1-2,TRBD1,CASSPSGTGNYYGYTF
TRBV10-3,TRBJ2-4,TRBD2,CAISGGLEKNIQYF
TRBV21-1,TRBJ2-7,.,CASSKPVGGTLPYEQYF
TRBV4-1,TRBJ2-1,.,CASSQDRSSYNEQFF
TRBV15,TRBJ1-2,.,CATSMVTRTYGYTF
TRBV6-5,TRBJ2-7,.,CASSRGRGTHEQYF
TRBV7-6,TRBJ1-3,.,CASSSAGNTIYF
TRBV18,TRBJ2-7,.,CASSPRQDSYEQYF
TRBV6-1,TRBJ1-6,.,CASGGEGPNSPLHF
TRBV19,TRBJ1-5,.,CASTATGTTGSWPQHF
TRBV9,TRBJ2-3,.,CASSVASKDTQYF